These T cell receptor beta chains were read from a single sample in a study of T cells after yellow fever vaccination. Each CDR3 protein is one row after TCRdb ran MiXCR on the 5' RACE reads. The sample shows about 220,000 distinct CDR3 sequences, 3.2% of them seen only once. The input for sequencing was CD4+ T cells sorted from PBMCs, taken 10 days after the yellow fever booster vaccination. The receptors were sampled from a man younger than 35 who received the YFV17D yellow fever vaccine. The CDR3 runs from the conserved cysteine through the conserved F or W. A D gene is named only where the DNA matches it firmly. Only part of the rows carry a size: once, few, many, or a class if the clone is expanded.

V: TRBV19; size: .; J: TRBJ2-1; D: .; DNA: TGTGCCAGTAGTCGGGCTCGGCGCCGGGATGAGCAGTTCTTC; CDR3: CASSRARRRDEQFF
V: TRBV4-3; size: few; J: TRBJ2-1; D: TRBD1; DNA: TGCGCCAGCAGCCTGGGGACAGGGGGATACAATGAGCAGTTCTTC; CDR3: CASSLGTGGYNEQFF
V: TRBV7-2; size: many; J: TRBJ1-3; D: .; DNA: TGTGCCAGCAGCTTATCCCCTGCGCGGGGTGGAAACACCATATATTTT; CDR3: CASSLSPARGGNTIYF
V: TRBV6-5; size: .; J: TRBJ1-3; D: .; DNA: TGTGCCAGCAGTTACTCGTCAGGGTTGGGAAACACCATATATTTT; CDR3: CASSYSSGLGNTIYF
V: TRBV4-1; size: .; J: TRBJ1-3; D: .; DNA: TGCGCCAGCAGCCCCTTAGGGCAGGGATCGCGAGGAAACACCATATATTTT; CDR3: CASSPLGQGSRGNTIYF
V: TRBV5-1; size: many; J: TRBJ1-1; D: .; DNA: TGCGCCAGCAGCTTCACAGGTCGGCGGACTGAAGCTTTCTTT; CDR3: CASSFTGRRTEAFF
V: TRBV3-1; size: many; J: TRBJ1-2; D: .; DNA: TGTGCCAGCGATTCCGGCGGTTATGGCTACACCTTC; CDR3: CASDSGGYGYTF
V: TRBV6-5; size: many; J: TRBJ2-6; D: .; DNA: TGTGCCACCAGGAGGCCCGACGGGACTCTATTCTCTGGGGCCAACGTCCTGACTTTC; CDR3: CATRRPDGTLFSGANVLTF
V: TRBV3-1; size: many; J: TRBJ1-2; D: TRBD1; DNA: TGTGCCAGCAGCCCCCAGGACAGGATAATTAATGGCTACACCTTC; CDR3: CASSPQDRIINGYTF
V: TRBV7-2; size: many; J: TRBJ1-1; D: .; DNA: TGTGCCAGCAGCTTAGGATGGGAGAACACTGAAGCTTTCTTT; CDR3: CASSLGWENTEAFF
V: TRBV7-6; size: .; J: TRBJ2-7; D: .; DNA: TGTGCCAGCAGCTCGGGGTGGGCCGAGCAGTACTTC; CDR3: CASSSGWAEQYF
V: TRBV3-2; size: many; J: TRBJ1-1; D: .; DNA: TGTGCCAGCAGCCAAGTGGGACTCCCCGGGGACACTGAAGCTTTCTTT; CDR3: CASSQVGLPGDTEAFF
V: TRBV29-1; size: .; J: TRBJ1-2; D: TRBD1; DNA: TGCAGCGTGGACCGGGACAGGGCTAACTATGGCTACACCTTC; CDR3: CSVDRDRANYGYTF
V: TRBV4-1; size: many; J: TRBJ1-5; D: .; DNA: TGCGCCAGCAGCCCCCTTGCTCGGGGGAAGGCCCAGCATTTT; CDR3: CASSPLARGKAQHF
V: TRBV6-2/TRBV6-3; size: .; J: TRBJ2-3; D: .; DNA: TGTGCCAGCAGACCGCCGACCAAGCCCACAGATACGCAGTATTTT; CDR3: CASRPPTKPTDTQYF
V: TRBV5-1; size: many; J: TRBJ2-5; D: TRBD1; DNA: TGCGCCAGCAGCACAGGTGGGACAGGAGAGGAGACCCAGTACTTC; CDR3: CASSTGGTGEETQYF
V: TRBV18; size: .; J: TRBJ1-3; D: .; DNA: TGTGCCAGCTCACCACCGAAGCACGGGGCATCTGGAAACACCATATATTTT; CDR3: CASSPPKHGASGNTIYF
V: TRBV7-9; size: .; J: TRBJ2-1; D: .; DNA: TGTGCCAGCAGCTTAGGCAGGGCGGGTGGTGCTGAGCAGTTCTTC; CDR3: CASSLGRAGGAEQFF
V: TRBV12-3/TRBV12-4; size: many; J: TRBJ2-7; D: TRBD1; DNA: TGTGCCAGCAGTAAACCCGGGACAGGAGGCTACGAGCAGTACTTC; CDR3: CASSKPGTGGYEQYF
V: TRBV4-3; size: few; J: TRBJ1-6; D: TRBD1; DNA: TGCGCCAGCAGCCGGACCGGGACAGATAATTCACCCCTCCACTTT; CDR3: CASSRTGTDNSPLHF
V: TRBV14; size: few; J: TRBJ1-4; D: .; DNA: TGTGCCAGCAGCCGAGGACAGAATGAAAAACTGTTTTTT; CDR3: CASSRGQNEKLFF
V: TRBV30; size: .; J: TRBJ1-2; D: TRBD1; DNA: TGTGCCTGGAGTGCCGGGACAGGGTGGTATGGCTACACCTTC; CDR3: CAWSAGTGWYGYTF
V: TRBV12-3/TRBV12-4; size: .; J: TRBJ2-1; D: .; DNA: TGTGCCAGCAGCCCTGACAGGGGACAGCGGGGGGAGGCTGAGCAGTTCTTC; CDR3: CASSPDRGQRGEAEQFF
V: TRBV18; size: .; J: TRBJ1-2; D: TRBD1; DNA: TGTGCCAGCTCCCCAGAGACGGGACAGTTGGCTAACTATGGCTACACCTTC; CDR3: CASSPETGQLANYGYTF
V: TRBV5-1; size: .; J: TRBJ1-5; D: .; DNA: TGCGCCAGCAGCTTGGTGCCGGGGGATCAGCCCCAGCATTTT; CDR3: CASSLVPGDQPQHF
V: TRBV14; size: .; J: TRBJ2-1; D: TRBD1; DNA: TGTGCCAGCAGCCATGGAGGGGACAGGGTAGGGGACAATGAGCAGTTCTTC; CDR3: CASSHGGDRVGDNEQFF
V: TRBV3-1; size: few; J: TRBJ1-6; D: .; DNA: TGTGCCAGCAGGTTAGGGATCAGTTCACCCCTCCACTTT; CDR3: CASRLGISSPLHF
V: TRBV20-1; size: many; J: TRBJ1-6; D: TRBD1; DNA: TGCAGTGCTAGAGATTGGGCAGGGGGCCTTAATTCACCCCTCCACTTT; CDR3: CSARDWAGGLNSPLHF
V: TRBV7-9; size: few; J: TRBJ1-6; D: .; DNA: TGTGCCAGCAGCGATCAAGGGGGTGGCTCACCCCTCCACTTT; CDR3: CASSDQGGGSPLHF
V: TRBV9; size: many; J: TRBJ2-1; D: TRBD2; DNA: TGTGCCAGCAGCTTAGCGGGGGGGCTGTTAAATGAGCAGTTCTTC; CDR3: CASSLAGGLLNEQFF
V: TRBV6-1; size: many; J: TRBJ1-2; D: .; DNA: TGTGCCAGCAGTGAAATGGGGAACTATGGCTACACCTTC; CDR3: CASSEMGNYGYTF
V: TRBV5-1; size: few; J: TRBJ1-6; D: .; DNA: TGCGCCAGCAGCTTGTTACAGCGGAGCGCCAGCTATAATTCACCCCTCCACTTT; CDR3: CASSLLQRSASYNSPLHF
V: TRBV19; size: many; J: TRBJ2-6; D: .; DNA: TGTGCCAGTAGTCCCAGGGGGGACGCGACTGGGGCCAACGTCCTGACTTTC; CDR3: CASSPRGDATGANVLTF
V: TRBV6-5; size: many; J: TRBJ1-1; D: .; DNA: TGTGCCAGCAGTTACGATCTAAGCGGGGACGCTTTCTTT; CDR3: CASSYDLSGDAFF
V: TRBV29-1; size: few; J: TRBJ1-4; D: TRBD1; DNA: TGCAGCGCCCGAGGGAGGGGGCACGAAAAACTGTTTTTT; CDR3: CSARGRGHEKLFF
V: TRBV12-3/TRBV12-4; size: few; J: TRBJ2-3; D: TRBD2; DNA: TGTGCCAGCAGTTTATCGCTAGCGGGGGGGCCCACAGATACGCAGTATTTT; CDR3: CASSLSLAGGPTDTQYF
V: TRBV7-2; size: few; J: TRBJ2-1; D: TRBD2; DNA: TGTGCCAGCAGCTGGGGACTAGCGTCCTACAATGAGCAGTTCTTC; CDR3: CASSWGLASYNEQFF
V: TRBV20-1; size: many; J: TRBJ1-5; D: .; DNA: TGCAGTGCTAGAGATGAAGGCCGGATCGAGCCCCAGCATTTT; CDR3: CSARDEGRIEPQHF
V: TRBV5-4; size: .; J: TRBJ2-1; D: .; DNA: TGTGCCAGCAGCTGGCTCTTAACGGGGGAGCAGTTCTTC; CDR3: CASSWLLTGEQFF
V: TRBV7-6; size: many; J: TRBJ1-1; D: TRBD1; DNA: TGTGCCAGCAGCTTAGGGTGGGGACAGGCGGTGAACACTGAAGCTTTCTTT; CDR3: CASSLGWGQAVNTEAFF
V: TRBV7-2; size: few; J: TRBJ2-3; D: .; DNA: TGTGCCAGCAGCAAAAACAGGGCCGGCACAGATACGCAGTATTTT; CDR3: CASSKNRAGTDTQYF
V: TRBV7-9; size: many; J: TRBJ1-2; D: .; DNA: TGTGCCAGCAGCTCCAAAGGAACAGGGAACTACGGATCCTCCTCTGGCTACACCTTC; CDR3: CASSSKGTGNYGSSSGYTF
V: TRBV19; size: many; J: TRBJ2-2; D: .; DNA: TGTGCCAGTAGTAATTGGGGGTCCACCGGGGAGCTGTTTTTT; CDR3: CASSNWGSTGELFF
V: TRBV6-5; size: many; J: TRBJ2-2; D: .; DNA: TGTGCCAGCAGTTACTCCCGTGGGGCAGGGGAGCTGTTTTTT; CDR3: CASSYSRGAGELFF
V: TRBV5-1; size: many; J: TRBJ1-4; D: .; DNA: TGCGCCAGCAGCCCCCAGGGAACAGGGTATGGGGAAAAACTGTTTTTT; CDR3: CASSPQGTGYGEKLFF
V: TRBV5-1; size: .; J: TRBJ1-1; D: .; DNA: TGCGCCAGCAGCGAAAGCCGATGGACTGAAGCTTTCTTT; CDR3: CASSESRWTEAFF
V: TRBV18; size: many; J: TRBJ2-1; D: .; DNA: TGTGCCAGCTCACCAAACAGGGACGACGTGTTCTTC; CDR3: CASSPNRDDVFF
V: TRBV30; size: many; J: TRBJ1-1; D: TRBD1; DNA: TGTGCCTGGAGGGTACCCGGGACAGGGATGAACACTGAAGCTTTCTTT; CDR3: CAWRVPGTGMNTEAFF
V: TRBV20-1; size: few; J: TRBJ1-6; D: .; DNA: TGCAGTGCCGGATTGACAGGATATAATTCACCCCTCCACTTT; CDR3: CSAGLTGYNSPLHF